In its sample, the clone carrying this TCR beta chain ranks as medium-sized. Its cognate antigen is unknown. One entry per CDR3 protein results from TCRdb running MiXCR on the 5' RACE reads. The sample has roughly 52,000 distinct CDR3 sequences; over 7.5% are singletons. The source of the sample is a study of T-cell memory formation after mild COVID-19. The wider study: Most TCR clusters belonged to a single donor.

General study results and limits: Researchers found some responding clones in pre-infection memory, a sign that cross-reactive memory joined.

What was sequenced was PBMCs or a T cell subset sorted from them (not recorded which). The TCR sequence derives from a man aged 18 to 29 who had mild COVID-19 (a few samples of this study predate the infection). Cell type and time point are not known.

The CDR3 DNA is TGTGCCAGCAGCTCAGGGTTGACAGGGAGTAGGGAGACCCAGTACTTC. This translates into CASSSGLTGSRETQYF. The chain joins TRBV7-6 to TRBJ2-5; 7 bases agree with TRBD1. V shed 4 bases, J shed 5 bases, and the junction held 13 bases outside the gene matches. Germline values: CDR1 SGHVS, CDR2 FNYEAQ. The CDR3 is 16 residues long.